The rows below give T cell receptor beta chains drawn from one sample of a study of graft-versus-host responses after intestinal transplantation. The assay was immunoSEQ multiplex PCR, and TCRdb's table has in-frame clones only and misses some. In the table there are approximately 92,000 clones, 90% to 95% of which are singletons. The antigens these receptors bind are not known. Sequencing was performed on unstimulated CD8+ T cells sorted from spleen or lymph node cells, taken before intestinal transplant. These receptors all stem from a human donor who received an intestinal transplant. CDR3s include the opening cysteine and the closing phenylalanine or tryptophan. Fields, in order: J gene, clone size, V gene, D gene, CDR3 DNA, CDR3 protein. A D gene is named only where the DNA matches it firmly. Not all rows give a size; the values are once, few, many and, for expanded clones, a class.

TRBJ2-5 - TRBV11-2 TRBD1 TGTGCCAGCAGCAATTATGCAGGGGGCGAGACCCAGTACTTC CASSNYAGGETQYF
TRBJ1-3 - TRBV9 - TGTGCCAGCAGCCTCGGACCCGGGCCCTGGGTCTCTGGAAACACCATATATTTT CASSLGPGPWVSGNTIYF
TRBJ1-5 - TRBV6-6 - TGTGCCAGCAGTTACTCTGGGGGGTCCCAGCCCCAGCATTTT CASSYSGGSQPQHF
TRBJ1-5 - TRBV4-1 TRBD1 TGCGCCAGCAGCCAAGGCAGGGCCCGGGACAGAAATCAGCCCCAGCATTTT CASSQGRARDRNQPQHF
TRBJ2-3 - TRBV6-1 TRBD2 TGTGCCAGCAGTGATGGGACTAGGGAGGGGATGTATACGCAGTATTTT CASSDGTREGMYTQYF
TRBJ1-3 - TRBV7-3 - TGTGCCAGCAGCTTAACGGGGGCTGGAAACACCATATATTTT CASSLTGAGNTIYF
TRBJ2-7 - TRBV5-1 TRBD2 TGCGCCAGCAGCTTTAGCGGGGGGGCCGACGAGCAGTACTTC CASSFSGGADEQYF
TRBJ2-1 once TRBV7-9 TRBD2 TGTGCCAGCAGCTTGCTAGCGGGAGAGGGCAATGAGCAGTTCTTC CASSLLAGEGNEQFF
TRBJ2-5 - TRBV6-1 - TGTGCCAGCAGTGAAACAGAGGAGCAGTACTTC CASSETEEQYF
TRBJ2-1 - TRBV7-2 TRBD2 TGTGCCAGCAGCCTCCCCCTTGTTAGCGGGAGCGATGAGCAGTTCTTC CASSLPLVSGSDEQFF
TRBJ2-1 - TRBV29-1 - TGCAGCGCAGCCGTCTTTGGAGATGAGCAGTTCTTC CSAAVFGDEQFF
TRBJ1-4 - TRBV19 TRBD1 TGTGCCAGTAGTACCGTCCGGGACAGTGAAAAACTGTTTTTT CASSTVRDSEKLFF
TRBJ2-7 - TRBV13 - TGTGCCAGCAGCCCCCTAGGGCTGGCTCAGGGCGAGCAGTACTTC CASSPLGLAQGEQYF
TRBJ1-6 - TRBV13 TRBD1 TGTGCCAGCAGCCTGGGACAGAACTCCTATAATTCACCCCTCCACTTT CASSLGQNSYNSPLHF
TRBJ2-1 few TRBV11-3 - TGTGCCAGCAGCTCTGACAAGAACAATGAGCAGTTCTTC CASSSDKNNEQFF
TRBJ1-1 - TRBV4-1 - TGCGCCAGCAGCCAAGACAGTGTGAACACTGAAGCTTTCTTT CASSQDSVNTEAFF
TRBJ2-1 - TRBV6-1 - TGTGCCAGCAGCGACTCCGAAATAAGGCAGTTCTTC CASSDSEIRQFF
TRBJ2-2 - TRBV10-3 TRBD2 TGTGCCGCCAAACGGACTAGCTGGTTCACCGGGGAGCTGTTTTTT CAAKRTSWFTGELFF
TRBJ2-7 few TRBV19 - TGTGCCAGTAGTATATACCTCCAGGGCTCCTACGAGCAGTACTTC CASSIYLQGSYEQYF
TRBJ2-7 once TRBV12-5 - TGTGCTAGTGGTTTAGGACAGTCCTACGAGCAGTACTTC CASGLGQSYEQYF
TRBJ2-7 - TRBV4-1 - TGCGCCAGCAGCCAAGGCAGCGGATCCTACGAGCAGTACTTC CASSQGSGSYEQYF
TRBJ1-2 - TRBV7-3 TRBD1 TGTGCCAGCAGCTACCCCCCGGGACAGATTTATGGCTACACCTTC CASSYPPGQIYGYTF
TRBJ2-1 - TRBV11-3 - TGTGCCAGCAGCTTAAGGGATAGCTCCTACAATGAGCAGTTCTTC CASSLRDSSYNEQFF
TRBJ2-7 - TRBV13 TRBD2 TGTGCCAGCAGCTCGGGGGGGACCTACGAGCAGTACTTC CASSSGGTYEQYF
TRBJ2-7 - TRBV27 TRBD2 TGTGCCAGCAGTCCCTCCAGCGGGGACTCCTCCTACGAGCAGTACTTC CASSPSSGDSSYEQYF
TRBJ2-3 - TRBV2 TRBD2 TGTGCCAGCAGCCACGGTACTGCAGACAGACTAGCTCCAGATACGCAGTATTTT CASSHGTADRLAPDTQYF
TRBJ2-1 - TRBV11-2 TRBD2 TGTGCCAGCAGCTTAGGCGGGGGTGAGCAGTTCTTC CASSLGGGEQFF
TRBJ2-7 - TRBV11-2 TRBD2 TGTGCCAGCAGCTTAGCGGGGGGTCCCCTCTACGAGCAGTACTTC CASSLAGGPLYEQYF
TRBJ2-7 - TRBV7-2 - TGTGCCAGCAGCCTCGTTCCTTACGAGCAGTACTTC CASSLVPYEQYF
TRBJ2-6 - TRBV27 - TGTGCCAGCTGTTTGTGGGCTGGGGCCAACGTCCTGACTTTC CASCLWAGANVLTF
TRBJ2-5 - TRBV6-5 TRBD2 TGTGCCAGCAGTTACTCTCCGGGACTAGCGGAGACCCAGTACTTC CASSYSPGLAETQYF
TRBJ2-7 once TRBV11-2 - TGTGCCAGCAGCTTATTCAGGGCAACCTACGAGCAGTACTTC CASSLFRATYEQYF
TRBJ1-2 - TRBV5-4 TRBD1 TGTGCCAGCAGCTTGCTGACAGGGACCATCATAACCGTTCACTATGGCTACACCTTC CASSLLTGTIITVHYGYTF
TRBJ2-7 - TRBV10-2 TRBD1 TGCGCCAGCAGCGAATTGACAGGGCGCTACGAGCAGTACTTC CASSELTGRYEQYF
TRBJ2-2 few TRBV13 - TGTGCCAGCAGCTTAGGGGCCGGGGAGCTGTTTTTT CASSLGAGELFF